These 2 T cell receptor beta chains came from one sample sequenced in a study of CD8+CD57+ T cells in acquired aplastic anemia. It was genomic DNA that served as the template for profiling TCR beta VDJ and CDR3. TCRdb redid the calling of the reads with MiXCR, one entry per CDR3 protein. The sample records about 130,000 distinct CDR3 sequences, 48% being singletons. Sequenced material: sorted CD4+, CD8+, or CD8+CD57+ T cells (not recorded which) from PBMCs. Source of these receptors: a human donor in good health, serving as a control.

V and J are TRBV4-3 and TRBJ2-7; possibly TRBD1 for D (6 bases). The CDR3 contains 15 residues. The germline CDR1 and CDR2 sequences are LGHNA and YSLEER. V was trimmed by 0 bases and J by 6 bases, leaving 15 bases between them. The CDR3 DNA follows: TGCGCCAGCAGCCAAGATTGGTCAGGGGCGGCCGAGCAGTACTTC. Its translation: CASSQDWSGAAEQYF.

This clonotype showed up many times. Here the CDR3 reads CASRPGQGNTGELFF. The CDR3 region has the DNA TGTGCCAGTAGGCCAGGACAGGGTAACACCGGGGAGCTGTTTTTT. The chain has TRBV19 and TRBJ2-2, with 8 nucleotides matching TRBD1. The CDR3 has 15 amino acids. Germline values: CDR1 LNHDA, CDR2 SQIVND (reference sequence). The V and J ends lost 6 bases and 2 bases, in that order; junction bases with no gene match: 5.